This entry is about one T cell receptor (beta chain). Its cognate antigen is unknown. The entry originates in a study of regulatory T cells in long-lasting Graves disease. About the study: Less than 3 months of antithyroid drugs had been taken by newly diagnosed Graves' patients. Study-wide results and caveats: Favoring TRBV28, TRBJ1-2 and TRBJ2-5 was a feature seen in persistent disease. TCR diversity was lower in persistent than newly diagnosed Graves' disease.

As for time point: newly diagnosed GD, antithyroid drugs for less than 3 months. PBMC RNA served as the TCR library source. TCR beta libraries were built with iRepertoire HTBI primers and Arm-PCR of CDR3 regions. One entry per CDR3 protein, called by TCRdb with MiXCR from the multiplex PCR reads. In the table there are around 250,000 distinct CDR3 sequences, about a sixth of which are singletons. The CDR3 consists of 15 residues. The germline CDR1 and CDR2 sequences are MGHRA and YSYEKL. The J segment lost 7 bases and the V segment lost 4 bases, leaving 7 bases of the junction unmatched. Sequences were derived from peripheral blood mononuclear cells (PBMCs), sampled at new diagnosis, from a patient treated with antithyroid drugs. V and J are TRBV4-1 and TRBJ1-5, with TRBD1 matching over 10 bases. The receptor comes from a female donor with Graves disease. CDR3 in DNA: TGCGCCAGCAGCCGCTGGACAGGGGGGCGGCAGCCCCAGCATTTT. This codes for CASSRWTGGRQPQHF.